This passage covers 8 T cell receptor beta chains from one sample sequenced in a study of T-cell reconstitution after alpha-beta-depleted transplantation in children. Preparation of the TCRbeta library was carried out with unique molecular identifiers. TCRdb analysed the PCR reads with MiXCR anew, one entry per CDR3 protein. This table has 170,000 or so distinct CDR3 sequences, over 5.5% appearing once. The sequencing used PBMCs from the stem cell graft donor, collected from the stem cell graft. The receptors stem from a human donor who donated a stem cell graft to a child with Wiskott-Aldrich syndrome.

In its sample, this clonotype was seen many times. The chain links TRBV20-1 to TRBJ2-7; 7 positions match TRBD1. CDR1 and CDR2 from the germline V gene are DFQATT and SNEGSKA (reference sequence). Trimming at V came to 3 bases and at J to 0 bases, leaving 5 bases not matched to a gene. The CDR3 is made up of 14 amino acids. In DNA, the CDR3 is TGCAGTGCTAGGGACAGGATGAGCTCCTACGAGCAGTACTTC. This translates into CSARDRMSSYEQYF.

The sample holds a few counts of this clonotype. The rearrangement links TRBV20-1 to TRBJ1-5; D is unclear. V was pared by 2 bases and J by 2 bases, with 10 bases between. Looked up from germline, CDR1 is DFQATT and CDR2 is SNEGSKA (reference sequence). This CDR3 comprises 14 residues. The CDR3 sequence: CSARTPTRNQPQHF. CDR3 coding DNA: TGCAGTGCTAGAACCCCCACCCGCAATCAGCCCCAGCATTTT.

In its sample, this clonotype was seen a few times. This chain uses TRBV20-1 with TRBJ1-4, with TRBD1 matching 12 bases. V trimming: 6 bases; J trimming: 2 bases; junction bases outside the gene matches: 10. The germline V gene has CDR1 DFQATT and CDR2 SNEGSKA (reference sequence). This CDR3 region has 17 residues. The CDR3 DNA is TGCAGTGCGTCTCCGGGACAGGGGGCTTGGACTAATGAAAAACTGTTTTTT. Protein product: CSASPGQGAWTNEKLFF.

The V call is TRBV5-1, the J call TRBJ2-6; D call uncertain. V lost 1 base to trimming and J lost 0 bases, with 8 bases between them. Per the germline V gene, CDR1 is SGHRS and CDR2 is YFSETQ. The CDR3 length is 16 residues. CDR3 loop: CASSLRRSSGANVLTF. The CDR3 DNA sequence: TGCGCCAGCAGCTTGCGTAGAAGCTCTGGGGCCAACGTCCTGACTTTC.

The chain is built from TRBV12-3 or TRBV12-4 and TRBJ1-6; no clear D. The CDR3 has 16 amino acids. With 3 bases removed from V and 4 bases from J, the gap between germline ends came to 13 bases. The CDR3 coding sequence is TGTGCCAGCAGTTTGCGCGGGCCTTCATATAATTCACCCCTCCACTTT. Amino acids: CASSLRGPSYNSPLHF.

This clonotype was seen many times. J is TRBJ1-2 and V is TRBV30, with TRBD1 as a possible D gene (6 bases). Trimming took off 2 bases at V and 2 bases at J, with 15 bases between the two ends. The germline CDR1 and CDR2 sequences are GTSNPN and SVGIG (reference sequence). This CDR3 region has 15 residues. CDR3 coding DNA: TGTGCCTGGAGTTGGAGTGACAGGCCGAACTATGGCTACACCTTC. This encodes CAWSWSDRPNYGYTF.

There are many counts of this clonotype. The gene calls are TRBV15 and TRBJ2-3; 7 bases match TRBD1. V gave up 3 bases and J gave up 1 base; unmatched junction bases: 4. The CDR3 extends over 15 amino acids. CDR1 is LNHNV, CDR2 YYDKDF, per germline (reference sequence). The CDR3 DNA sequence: TGTGCCACCAGCAGGGAAGGACAGGGCACAGATACGCAGTATTTT. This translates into CATSREGQGTDTQYF.

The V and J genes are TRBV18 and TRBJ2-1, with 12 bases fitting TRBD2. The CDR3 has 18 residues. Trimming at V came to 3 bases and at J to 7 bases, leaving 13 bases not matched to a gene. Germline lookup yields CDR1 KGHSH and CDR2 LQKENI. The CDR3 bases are TGTGCCAGCTCACCGAAGTCTAGCGGGAGGGCCGGTCTAAATGAGCAGTTCTTC. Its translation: CASSPKSSGRAGLNEQFF.